This T cell receptor (beta chain) was documented in a study of radiotherapy plus CTLA-4 blockade in lung cancer. Study-wide background: Objective responses were seen in over 15% of patients, disease control in less than 40%. Study-level findings and limits: Researchers report tumor-derived TCR clones expanding in blood after radiotherapy plus ipilimumab.

With V trimmed by 1 base and J by 6 bases, 2 bases remained unmatched. The CDR3 runs 13 residues. Germline V gene sequence: CDR1 SGHTA, CDR2 FQGNSA. Data came from immunoSEQ multiplex PCR; TCRdb stores just in-frame clones and leaves some out. The table lists about 49,000 clones, 85% of them singletons. For this clone: The antigen is undetermined.

The chain uses TRBV7-2 and TRBJ1-1; 7 positions agree with TRBD1. The specimen comprised peripheral blood, sampled from a patient treated with radiotherapy plus ipilimumab. The receptor was derived from a human donor with non-small cell lung cancer whose response to radiotherapy plus ipilimumab could not be evaluated. CDR3 nucleotides: TGTGCCAGCAGCTTAGACAGGGGAGCTGAAGCTTTCTTT. Its translation is CASSLDRGAEAFF.